These 23 T cell receptor beta chains were sequenced from one sample in a study of T cell responses to AZD1222 COVID-19 vaccine. Profiled with immunoSEQ multiplex PCR; TCRdb holds only in-frame clones, not every one. Of approximately 89,000 clones in the sample, over 80% were seen once. Sequences were derived from peripheral blood, sampled on day 0 of MenACWY control vaccination. The receptors derive from an adult in good health.

The chain is built from TRBV19 and TRBJ1-4; 11 nucleotides match TRBD1. The V and J ends lost 5 bases and 7 bases, in that order; junction bases with no gene match: 6. The CDR3 sequence is 15 residues long. Germline CDR1 LNHDA, CDR2 SQIVND (reference sequence). This CDR3 is CASSADRGLLEKLFF. CDR3 nucleotide sequence: TGTGCCAGTAGTGCGGACAGGGGGCTCCTTGAAAAACTGTTTTTT.

The chain joins TRBV6-5 to TRBJ1-2; the D is unclear. This CDR3 is 14 amino acids long. V shed 5 bases and J shed 5 bases, with 15 bases lying between them. Germline V gene sequence: CDR1 MNHEY, CDR2 SVGAGI. In nucleotides, the CDR3 is TGTGCCAGCAGTACGGGCCCCAACCCATATGGCTACACCTTC. Translated, it gives CASSTGPNPYGYTF.

The chain recombines TRBV5-1 with TRBJ1-6; the D is unclear. V lost 0 bases, J lost 5 bases, and 6 bases lay in between. Per the germline V gene, CDR1 is SGHRS and CDR2 is YFSETQ. The CDR3 has 14 residues. CDR3 nucleotides: TGCGCCAGCAGCTTGGCACTGAATAATTCACCCCTCCACTTT. Translated: CASSLALNNSPLHF.

The rearrangement joins TRBV7-8 to TRBJ1-4; TRBD1 matches 8 bases. Trimming removed 8 bases from V and 4 bases from J; junction bases left unmatched: 3. CDR1 and CDR2 from the germline V gene are SGHVS and FQNEAQ. CDR3 size: 13 residues. CDR3 amino acids: CASSGQGNEKLFF. CDR3 in DNA: TGTGCCAGCTCCGGACAGGGTAATGAAAAACTGTTTTTT. Together with reference TRBV7-8 and TRBJ1-4, the CDR3 gives the full variable domain: GAGVSQSPRYKVAKRGQDVALRCDPISGHVSLFWYQQALGQGPEFLTYFQNEAQLDKSGLPSDRFFAERPEGSVSTLKIQRTQQEDSAVYLCASSGQGNEKLFFGSGTQLSVL.

This chain joins TRBV11-2 and TRBJ2-7; D is perhaps TRBD2 (5 bases). Germline CDR1 is SGHAT and CDR2 is FQNNGV. V lost 5 bases and J 0 bases, leaving 14 bases between the germline ends. This CDR3 spans 15 amino acids. Here the CDR3 DNA reads TGTGCCAGCAGCCCCCTCGGAGGAGACTCCTACGAGCAGTACTTC. Translation gives CASSPLGGDSYEQYF.

DNA of the CDR3: TGTGCCAGCAGCCCGGGGGGGTGGCCCTACGAGCAGTACTTC. This translates into CASSPGGWPYEQYF. The rearrangement links TRBV28 to TRBJ2-7; 8 bases align to TRBD2. V shed 6 bases, J shed 2 bases, and the junction held 6 bases outside the gene matches. This CDR3 comprises 14 residues. Germline V gene lookup returns CDR1 MDHEN and CDR2 SYDVKM.

This CDR3 reads CASTGTSGAGSYNEQFF. DNA of the CDR3: TGTGCCAGCACCGGGACTAGCGGGGCAGGCTCCTACAATGAGCAGTTCTTC. The chain uses TRBV28 and TRBJ2-1, with TRBD2 matching over 13 bases. The CDR3 runs to 17 residues. With V trimmed by 7 bases and J by 0 bases, 6 bases remained unmatched. The V gene's germline CDR1 is MDHEN and CDR2 SYDVKM.

The CDR3 reads CASSDVVRSSYNEQFF. CDR3 coding DNA: TGTGCCAGCAGTGATGTAGTGCGGAGCTCCTACAATGAGCAGTTCTTC. The genes are TRBV2 and TRBJ2-1, with no clear D. Trimming removed 3 bases from V and 0 bases from J, with 12 bases in between. The CDR3 spans 16 residues. The germline V gene encodes CDR1 SNHLY and CDR2 FYNNEI.

The chain uses TRBV11-2 and TRBJ1-5; possible D gene TRBD1, 6 bases. Germline CDR1 and CDR2: SGHAT and FQNNGV. The germline V and J ends were trimmed by 0 bases and 6 bases, with 6 bases remaining between them. This CDR3 has 13 residues. The CDR3 bases are TGTGCCAGCAGCTTAGACAGGGGTCAGCCCCAGCATTTT. Its translation is CASSLDRGQPQHF.

This clone was seen repeatedly, ten times or more. The V call is TRBV4-2, the J call TRBJ1-2; the D gene is possibly TRBD1 (5 bases). The CDR3 is 15 residues long. V dropped 0 bases and J dropped 8 bases, with 16 bases sitting between them. Per germline, CDR1 LGHNA and CDR2 YNFKEQ. The CDR3, as DNA: TGTGCCAGCAGCCAAGATCAGGGTCGCTCGACCGGCTACACCTTC. Its translation: CASSQDQGRSTGYTF.

The chain uses TRBV6-2 or TRBV6-3 and TRBJ2-7, with TRBD2 identical over 8 bases. Germline V CDR1 and CDR2: MNHEY, SVGEGT. The V gene end was trimmed by 2 bases and the J gene end by 7 bases; junction bases not matched to a gene: 13. CDR3 length: 16 residues. The CDR3 protein is CASSYNPGGPIGEQYF. The CDR3 nucleotides are TGTGCCAGCAGTTACAACCCGGGAGGGCCGATTGGGGAGCAGTACTTC.

The V gene is TRBV11-2, the J gene TRBJ1-6; 8 bases line up with TRBD1. The CDR3 extends over 16 amino acids. V lost 1 base and J lost 8; bases outside the gene matches: 7. Germline-derived CDR1 and CDR2 are SGHAT and FQNNGV. CDR3 sequence reads: CASSLVGTGIHSPLHF. The CDR3 DNA reads TGTGCCAGCAGCTTAGTGGGGACAGGCATACATTCACCCCTCCACTTT.

The chain joins TRBV12-3 or TRBV12-4 to TRBJ1-1, with D hard to call. The V gene lost 6 bases and the J gene lost 1 base, with 9 bases spanning the gap. This CDR3 contains 13 residues. CDR3 in amino acids: CASSPDWNTEAFF. CDR3 nucleotides: TGTGCCAGCAGCCCGGACTGGAACACTGAAGCTTTCTTT.

The chain links TRBV7-2 to TRBJ1-5, with D perhaps TRBD1 (6 bases). The length of the CDR3 is 15 residues. V lost 5 bases and J lost 7, with 18 bases in between. Germline CDR1 SGHTA, CDR2 FQGNSA. The CDR3 coding sequence is TGTGCCAGCAGCCCCCGAGGGGGGGGCAGGCAGCCCCAGCATTTT. This gives the protein CASSPRGGGRQPQHF.

V gene TRBV5-1 combines with J gene TRBJ2-1; TRBD1 or TRBD2 may be the D gene (6 bases each). V was pared by 4 bases and J by 8 bases, with 19 bases between. The CDR3 consists of 15 residues. From germline, CDR1 is SGHRS and CDR2 YFSETQ. The CDR3 nucleotides are TGCGCCAGCAGCCTCAATTGGGGGGCCAACGATGAGCAGTTCTTC. It yields the protein CASSLNWGANDEQFF.

V usage is TRBV6-2 or TRBV6-3 and J usage is TRBJ2-5; 11 nucleotides match TRBD2. Germline assignment: CDR1 MNHEY and CDR2 SVGEGT. V shed 5 bases and J 2 bases; nucleotides not matched to a gene: 4. The CDR3 length is 15 residues. The CDR3 DNA follows: TGTGCCAGCAGTATGGGACTAGCGGTACAAGAGACCCAGTACTTC. Its protein product is CASSMGLAVQETQYF.

This chain links TRBV27 with TRBJ2-1; 12 bases fit TRBD2. Germline values: CDR1 MNHEY, CDR2 SMNVEV (reference sequence). The CDR3 is 19 residues long. Unmatched junction bases numbered 17, after V lost 6 bases and J lost 5 bases. The chain's CDR3 is CASSKTRTSGISLDNEQFF. CDR3 DNA: TGTGCCAGCAGCAAGACTAGGACTAGCGGGATTTCTTTAGACAATGAGCAGTTCTTC.

With respect to this clone: The junction differs from germline at one of its ends, possibly a read error. V gene TRBV27 combines with J gene TRBJ2-2; 8 bases agree with TRBD2. Per germline, CDR1 MNHEY and CDR2 SMNVEV (reference sequence). The CDR3 is 17 amino acids. Here the CDR3 reads CASSSSLSGSNIGELFF. CDR3 DNA: TGTGCCAGCAGTTCCTCATTGAGCGGGAGTAACATCGGGGAGCTGTTTTTT.

The V and J genes are TRBV7-9 and TRBJ2-5; D may match TRBD1 or TRBD2 (5 bases each). This CDR3 spans 13 amino acids. Trimming removed 5 bases from V and 4 bases from J, with 11 bases in between. CDR1 is SEHNR and CDR2 is FQNEAQ in the germline V gene (reference sequence). The CDR3 loop is CASSRGGGETQYF. DNA of the CDR3: TGTGCCAGCAGCCGCGGTGGGGGAGAGACCCAGTACTTC.

V and J are TRBV27 and TRBJ2-1; D perhaps matches TRBD1 (5 bases). The CDR3 spans 13 residues. V lost 6 bases and J 5 bases, leaving 11 bases between the germline ends. Looked up from germline, CDR1 is MNHEY and CDR2 is SMNVEV (reference sequence). The CDR3 sequence: CASSHRRDNEQFF. The CDR3 region has the DNA TGTGCCAGCAGCCACCGCAGGGACAATGAGCAGTTCTTC.

The V and J genes are TRBV27 and TRBJ1-1; TRBD1 is a possible D gene (5 bases). Trimming stripped 3 bases from V and 6 bases from J, with 5 bases between. CDR3 length: 11 amino acids. Germline CDR1 is MNHEY and CDR2 is SMNVEV (reference sequence). The CDR3 nucleotides read TGTGCCAGCAGTTTGGGACCTGAAGCTTTCTTT. This translates into CASSLGPEAFF.

The chain links TRBV18 to TRBJ1-6; tentatively, D is TRBD1 (5 bases). V was pared by 3 bases and J by 10 bases, with 13 bases between. CDR3 length: 14 residues. The germline gives CDR1 KGHSH, CDR2 LQKENI. CDR3 nucleotides: TGTGCCAGCTCACCGGCAGGGTCGGAATCACCCCTCCACTTT. This sequence encodes CASSPAGSESPLHF.

Worth noting for this clone: This sample also contains other DNA sequences that code for the same CDR3. The rearrangement uses TRBV19 and TRBJ2-2; D is ambiguous. Trimming left V 7 bases short and J 2 bases short, with 5 bases between. CDR3 size: 12 residues. CDR1 is LNHDA, CDR2 SQIVND, per germline (reference sequence). The CDR3 is CASNLNTGELFF. The CDR3 DNA is TGTGCCAGTAACCTCAACACCGGGGAGCTGTTTTTT. The full variable domain, with the rest looked up from reference TRBV19 and TRBJ2-2, is DGGITQSPKYLFRKEGQNVTLSCEQNLNHDAMYWYRQDPGQGLRLIYYSQIVNDFQKGDIAEGYSVSREKKESFPLTVTSAQKNPTAFYLCASNLNTGELFFGEGSRLTVL.